Given below is one T cell receptor (beta chain) in context. Its antigen is not identified. Libraries were prepared by immunoSEQ multiplex PCR; TCRdb keeps only in-frame clonotypes and omits some of them. The repertoire includes about 200,000 clones, 87% of them detected once, and 1.5% to 2.5% sits in the top ten. The validation cohort, a group of 120 or so subjects, included the donors and was separate from the roughly 620-subject first cohort. The sample is drawn from a study of cytomegalovirus exposure and HLA in healthy donors. Overall study results and limits: A few of the chains that were CMV-associated were confirmed in vitro to be specific for CMV antigens. The study listed 150 to 200 cytomegalovirus-associated TCR beta chains. It was reported that the classifier diagnosed cytomegalovirus status with high specificity and sensitivity in both the original and validation cohorts.

Material for sequencing was PBMCs. This receptor was taken from a woman younger than 35 in good health and CMV-seropositive.

CDR3 sequence: CASSLGGLDYGYTF. For the CDR3, the DNA is TGCGCCAGCAGCTTGGGAGGGCTTGACTATGGCTACACCTTC. V and J are TRBV5-1 and TRBJ1-2; D is undetermined. In germline, CDR1 is SGHRS, CDR2 YFSETQ. The CDR3 is 14 amino acids. V was pared by 0 bases and J by 3 bases, with 9 bases between.